This T cell receptor beta chain was sequenced during a study of T cell responses to AZD1222 COVID-19 vaccine. Findings and limits, study-wide: There were vaccine-associated CD4 TCRs across spike, dominant at 160-218 and 743-854. Baseline seropositives among AZD1222 recipients totaled only five or six.

The data were produced by immunoSEQ multiplex PCR, yet TCRdb's version contains in-frame clones alone and is incomplete. The table lists about 140,000 clones, 90% to 95% of them singletons. In regard to this clone: Its specificity is not known.

The material sequenced was peripheral blood, taken on day 0 of AZD1222 vaccination. The TCR originated in an adult in good health.

CDR3 residues: CASSRPGLAGVTDTQYF. The CDR3 DNA is TGTGCCAGCAGTCGTCCGGGACTAGCGGGAGTGACAGATACGCAGTATTTT. The rearrangement joins TRBV6-2 or TRBV6-3 to TRBJ2-3, with 14 bases matching TRBD2. The CDR3 runs to 17 residues. Germline CDR1 and CDR2: MNHEY and SVGEGT. V trimming: 5 bases; J trimming: 3 bases; junction bases outside the gene matches: 7.